This TCR beta chain was sequenced during a study of blood T cell repertoires in COVID-19. The overall study: Acute and convalescent COVID-19 specimens originated in the United States, Italy and Spain. PBMCs, B-cell-depleted T cells, or T cells provided the cDNA or gDNA that made up the material.

Produced via immunoSEQ multiplex PCR; TCRdb's table is partial and in-frame only. The sample gives nearly 300,000 clones, approximately 89% of which show up once; 2.9% is in the top ten. This clone was detected only a few times. Other DNA sequences from this sample encode an identical CDR3 as well. Looked up from germline, CDR1 is SNHLY and CDR2 is FYNNEI. CDR3 length: 14 amino acids. V gave up 8 bases and J gave up 4 bases; unmatched junction bases: 4. Sequencing used PBMCs or T cells enriched from blood (not recorded which). This TCR came from a woman in her forties or fifties who had been exposed to COVID-19. The rearrangement uses TRBV2 and TRBJ1-6; 8 positions match TRBD1. Here the CDR3 reads CASSGQGYNSPLHF. The CDR3, as DNA: TGTGCCAGCTCAGGACAGGGTTATAATTCACCCCTCCACTTT.